This T cell receptor (beta chain) is drawn from a study of T cell responses to AZD1222 COVID-19 vaccine (dated by TCRdb to the early 2020s). The study in broad terms: A total of under 250 trial participants underwent TCR sequencing, of whom 207 had received two doses of AZD1222 and some 25 had received two doses of the MenACWY control vaccine. Trial participants were enrolled into age subgroups of 18-55, 56-69 and 70-plus years, which contained 148, 28 and 57 TCR-sequenced participants, respectively.

In the germline V gene (reference sequence), CDR1 corresponds to LNHDA and CDR2 to SQIVND. Inclusive of the bounding cysteine and phenylalanine, the CDR3 is 12 residues long. Only the CDR3 DNA stays, 36 bases, in frame from base 1. V trim: 4 bases; J trim: 9 bases; unmatched bases: 2. About this clone: This clone's antigen is unknown. Qualities for individual bases were not recorded, and no much larger clone is one base off.

Study-wide findings and limitations: Conclusions about previously exposed vaccinees are limited, since just a handful of AZD1222 recipients were seropositive for SARS-CoV-2 at baseline. Because no day 14 peak-response samples were available, repertoires were characterized only after the peak T cell response. Spike-specific TCR breadth and depth rose significantly after two AZD1222 doses compared with day 0 and with MenACWY recipients. The 56-69-year group was small, and its depth increase did not reach significance, likely because of low power. CD4 TCRs associated with the vaccine covered the entire spike protein, and the dominant responses were in regions 160-218 and 743-854. Most participants were white British and females outnumbered males, and the authors suggested that clonal diversity may have been underestimated. Reportedly, almost half of the unique spike-specific TCRs recognized epitopes lying outside the regions that are mutated in the B.1.351 and B.1.1.7 variants.

The CDR3 regions of human TCRbeta chains were analyzed by immunosequencing. On the study's bioinformatics: Repertoire TCRs were matched against a reference library of SARS-CoV-2-specific TCRs generated with the MIRA antigen-specificity platform. Breadth was defined as the fraction of unique TCRs that were SARS-CoV-2-associated, and depth was defined as the fraction of total T cells that were SARS-CoV-2-associated. Using the MIRA data, each spike-specific TCR was mapped to the spike region that the TCR reacts to and placed in a CD4 or CD8 class. Log10-transformed breadth and depth values were compared by one-way ANOVA with Sidak's multiple comparisons tests. This immuneACCESS table, as held by TCRdb, lists in-frame sequences with V and J called but not all clones. Of the missing ones, under half trace to an unresolved V gene in checked studies; the others have no known cause. Clone size and V and J calls were adopted from that table, with D and trimming inferred from the DNA. For this sample the table gives over 130,000 clones, of which 75% to 95% were detected only once. The top ten hold more than 3% of the sample.

The sample's time point label, in plain terms: about 28 days (+/-7) after the second vaccine dose. Because spike-specific TCR depth and breadth did not differ between the two schedules, AZD1222 recipients who got a second dose at roughly 4 weeks were pooled with those who got a second dose at roughly 12 weeks. The vaccinee samples were drawn from two UK trials, COV001 and COV002, one of which was a single-blind randomized controlled phase 2/3 trial testing AZD1222 (ChAdOx1 nCoV-19) in healthy adults. For TCRbeta chain sequencing, PBMC samples were collected from trial participants at day 0 and at day 28 after the second dose.

This TCR was recovered from an adult who received the AZD1222 COVID-19 vaccine. This chain joins TRBV19 to TRBJ1-1; 10 bases in the middle match TRBD1. The sequences come from peripheral blood, collected 28 days after the second AZD1222 dose. The CDR3 protein sequence reads: CASSTGQGKAFF. The DNA sequence is TGTGCCAGTAGTACGGGACAGGGGAAAGCTTTCTTT.